This paragraph reports one TCR beta chain. No antigen is known for it. PCR used 60 Vbeta primers and 13 Jbeta primers. The repertoire was sequenced with immunoSEQ multiplex PCR; TCRdb's copy has only in-frame clones and lacks some. The sample lists tens of thousands of clones; 85% were seen once. CDR1 and CDR2 from the germline V gene are MNHNS and SASEGT. The CDR3 length is 15 residues. The V and J ends lost 7 bases and 6 bases respectively, with 21 bases between them. This entry belongs to a study of cytomegalovirus exposure and HLA in healthy donors. Study context: Genetic ancestry analysis placed about 76% of the approximately 390 donors that were genotyped in the Caucasian-associated cluster. Study conclusions and caveats: Rarity characterized most TCR sequences, yet some public TCRs appeared in many donors.

Sequenced material: PBMCs. The chain joins TRBV6-1 to TRBJ1-2; no clear D. This TCR came from a female donor in good health and CMV-seronegative. CDR3 region: CASNSPMEVRHGYTF. CDR3 nucleotides: TGTGCCAGCAATTCCCCTATGGAGGTGAGGCATGGCTACACCTTC.